Listed below are T cell receptor beta chains from one sample, sequenced in a study of sequential checkpoint blockade in melanoma. Produced via immunoSEQ multiplex PCR; TCRdb's table is partial and in-frame only. The table shows 25,000 to 35,000 clones, with 86% occurring only once. Sequencing used CD8+ T cells sorted from blood (inferred from file names), obtained from a patient given nivolumab and ipilimumab in sequence. Every receptor here comes from a human donor with melanoma. CDR3s include the opening cysteine and the closing phenylalanine or tryptophan. The order of the fields is clone size, J gene, V gene, D gene, CDR3 DNA, CDR3 protein. D genes are given only for firm matches. Clone size is given for some rows only: seen once, a few or many times, or a class if the clone is expanded.

. TRBJ2-1 TRBV13 TRBD2 TGTGCCAGCAGCTTACTAGCGGCCTACAATGAGCAGTTCTTC CASSLLAAYNEQFF
. TRBJ2-1 TRBV4-3 TRBD2 TGCGCCAGCAGCCAATTAGCGGGGAGCTCCTACAATGAGCAGTTCTTC CASSQLAGSSYNEQFF
. TRBJ2-2 TRBV6-1 TRBD1 TGTGCCAGCTGGGACAGGGGGGACACCGGGGAGCTGTTTTTT CASWDRGDTGELFF
. TRBJ1-2 TRBV27 . TGTGCCAGCAGCTGGGACAAGGGTAATGGCTACACCTTC CASSWDKGNGYTF
. TRBJ1-5 TRBV19 TRBD1 TGTGCCACCACTGGGAGCTTCAGACAGGGGCCTTATCAGCCCCAGCATTTT CATTGSFRQGPYQPQHF
once TRBJ1-5 TRBV10-3 . TGTGCCATCAGCCGGGACTCAGAAGGGAGCAATCAGCCCCAGCATTTT CAISRDSEGSNQPQHF
. TRBJ2-3 TRBV27 . TGTGCCAGCAGTTTTTATGGCACAGATACGCAGTATTTT CASSFYGTDTQYF
. TRBJ2-1 TRBV5-4 . TGTGCCAGCAGTCCCAGTGAGGGGGTCAATGAGCAGTTCTTC CASSPSEGVNEQFF
once TRBJ1-5 TRBV4-1 . TGCGCCAGCAGCCAAGTACAGGACCAGCCCCAGCATTTT CASSQVQDQPQHF
. TRBJ2-7 TRBV19 . TGTGCCAGTAGTCCTGGGCCGTCCTACGAGCAGTACTTC CASSPGPSYEQYF
. TRBJ1-5 TRBV30 . TGTGCCTGGAACAGTCATAATCAGCCCCAGCATTTT CAWNSHNQPQHF
. TRBJ2-7 TRBV9 TRBD2 TGTGCCAGCAGCGTAGCGGGGACTAGCGGGGTCTCCTACGAGCAGTACTTC CASSVAGTSGVSYEQYF
. TRBJ1-1 TRBV7-9 . TGTGCCAGCACCAACAGCGCCTACCTACAAGGGGGGGACACTGAAGCTTTCTTT CASTNSAYLQGGDTEAFF
. TRBJ1-1 TRBV30 TRBD1 TGTGCCTGGAGCCCGACAGGGGGAGAAGCTTTCTTT CAWSPTGGEAFF
. TRBJ1-1 TRBV29-1 . TGCAGCGTTGCGGGTTGGGTGGAGCGTGGGACTGAAGCTTTCTTT CSVAGWVERGTEAFF
. TRBJ2-5 TRBV4-3 TRBD1 TGCGCCAGCAGCCCCCAGGGGGTAGAGACCCAGTACTTC CASSPQGVETQYF
. TRBJ2-3 TRBV30 TRBD2 TGTGCCTGGAGCGCTAGCGGGGGAAGAGATACGCAGTATTTT CAWSASGGRDTQYF
. TRBJ2-7 TRBV6-5 TRBD1 TGTGCCAGCAGTGAGACAGGGGGCCCCTACGAGCAGTACTTC CASSETGGPYEQYF
. TRBJ1-3 TRBV19 . TGTGCCAGTAGTATAGTCCCCAGGGCCTTCGGAAACACCATATATTTT CASSIVPRAFGNTIYF
. TRBJ2-7 TRBV27 . TGTGCCAGCAGTTTTTGGCAGGGGAACGAGCAGTACTTC CASSFWQGNEQYF
. TRBJ1-1 TRBV4-1 TRBD1 TGCGCCAGCAGCCAAGAGCCAGGGGGCGTAAACACTGAAGCTTTCTTT CASSQEPGGVNTEAFF
. TRBJ1-6 TRBV10-2 . TGCGCCAGCACCGATAATTCACCCCTCCACTTT CASTDNSPLHF
few TRBJ2-7 TRBV10-1 TRBD1 TGCGCCAGCAGTGAGGGACAGGGGACCGAGCAGTACTTC CASSEGQGTEQYF
. TRBJ1-5 TRBV30 . TGTGCCTGGAGTAGTCAGGGTTGGGATCAGCCCCAGCATTTT CAWSSQGWDQPQHF
. TRBJ2-3 TRBV13 . TGTGCCAGCAGCTTACCCAGGGAAGCAGATACGCAGTATTTT CASSLPREADTQYF
. TRBJ2-2 TRBV4-2 TRBD1 TGTGCCAGCAGCCCTTGGACAGGCATCGCCGGGGAGCTGTTTTTT CASSPWTGIAGELFF
. TRBJ1-5 TRBV19 . TGTGCCAGTAGTATCAGGGACTACAATCAGCCCCAGCATTTT CASSIRDYNQPQHF
. TRBJ1-2 TRBV5-5 TRBD1 TGTGCCAGCAGCCTAGGACAGGGCCTAAGTAGCCTTACATATGGCTACACCTTC CASSLGQGLSSLTYGYTF
. TRBJ2-3 TRBV6-5 TRBD1 TGTGCCAGCAGTTCTCTTGGGACAGGTTCAGATACGCAGTATTTT CASSSLGTGSDTQYF
. TRBJ2-7 TRBV27 . TGTGCCAGCAGCTTTTTAGTTTCCTACGAGCAGTACTTC CASSFLVSYEQYF
once TRBJ1-1 TRBV19 . TGTGCCAGTAGTATAGGGGAGGGGATAACTGAAGCTTTCTTT CASSIGEGITEAFF
. TRBJ2-1 TRBV19 TRBD2 TGTGCCAGTAGTAATAAGCGGGAGGGCCTTAAATACAATGAGCAGTTCTTC CASSNKREGLKYNEQFF
. TRBJ2-5 TRBV10-2 TRBD1 TGCGCCAGCAGTGTACAGGGGGCGCGGGAGACCCAGTACTTC CASSVQGARETQYF
. TRBJ1-2 TRBV11-2 TRBD1 TGTGCCAGCAGCCAGGGACAGAGCTATGGCTACACCTTC CASSQGQSYGYTF
. TRBJ2-7 TRBV28 TRBD1 TGTGCCAGCAGCCAACCGGGACAGGGGTACCACGAGCAGTACTTC CASSQPGQGYHEQYF
. TRBJ1-5 TRBV19 TRBD1 TGTGCCAGTAGTATAATGGCAGGGGGCATCGATCAGCCCCAGCATTTT CASSIMAGGIDQPQHF
few TRBJ2-2 TRBV15 TRBD2 TGTGCCACCAGCCCCAATCCGCTAGCGGCGAACACCGGGGAGCTGTTTTTT CATSPNPLAANTGELFF
few TRBJ2-2 TRBV5-1 TRBD2 TGCGCCAGCAAACTAGCGGGGGGTCTGAACACCGGGGAGCTGTTTTTT CASKLAGGLNTGELFF
. TRBJ2-7 TRBV10-3 . TGTGCCATCATTCGAGCGGATACCACCTACGAGCAGTACTTC CAIIRADTTYEQYF
. TRBJ2-1 TRBV13 . TGTGCCAGCAGCCCCCCGGGCGGGACCACCTCCTACAATGAGCAGTTCTTC CASSPPGGTTSYNEQFF
. TRBJ2-1 TRBV7-8 TRBD2 TGTGCCAGCAGCTTACGACTAGCGGGAGCGGTTTCGTGGGGTGAGCAGTTCTTC CASSLRLAGAVSWGEQFF
. TRBJ2-1 TRBV9 . TGTGCCAGCAGCGTAAGGGGGGGCTCCTACAATGAGCAGTTCTTC CASSVRGGSYNEQFF
few TRBJ2-5 TRBV28 TRBD1 TGTGCCAGCAGTAGACTGACAGGGGTGGAGTTGGAGACCCAGTACTTC CASSRLTGVELETQYF
. TRBJ2-7 TRBV27 TRBD2 TGTGCCAGCAGTCCCTTAGCGGGAGTAGGCGAGCAGTACTTC CASSPLAGVGEQYF
. TRBJ2-2 TRBV6-1 TRBD2 TGTGCCAGCAGTGGGTTGACTAGCGGGAACGAAAGGAACACCGGGGAGCTGTTTTTT CASSGLTSGNERNTGELFF
medium-sized TRBJ2-5 TRBV11-2 . TGTGCCAGCAGCCTCGAGAACAGAGAGACCCAGTACTTC CASSLENRETQYF
. TRBJ1-1 TRBV5-1 TRBD1 TGCGCCAGCAGTCAAACCACCCCGGGACAGGGCTATATGAACACTGAAGCTTTCTTT CASSQTTPGQGYMNTEAFF
. TRBJ1-5 TRBV27 TRBD1 TGTGCCAGCAGTTTCGGGACAGGGGTCAGTCAGCCCCAGCATTTT CASSFGTGVSQPQHF
once TRBJ2-5 TRBV6-5 . TGTGCCAGCAGTTGGGGGCTCCCAGAGACCCAGTACTTC CASSWGLPETQYF
. TRBJ2-2 TRBV6-4 TRBD2 TGTGCCAGCAGCGGACTAGCGGGAGGGCCTGGCACCGGGGAGCTGTTTTTT CASSGLAGGPGTGELFF